The sequence of this TCR beta chain was determined in a study of cytomegalovirus exposure and HLA in healthy donors. Study-wide context: Inside one of the first data releases sat about 85 million unique TCRs taken from HLA-typed donors.

The germline V gene has CDR1 SNHLY and CDR2 FYNNEI. The CDR3 is 14 amino acids. V lost 6 bases, J lost 6 bases, and 16 bases lay in between. It was healthy bone marrow donors who served as donors. Amplification used 60 Vbeta primers and 13 Jbeta primers. Profiling relied on immunoSEQ multiplex PCR, and the TCRdb table lists in-frame clones only, not all of them. This sample yields approximately 250,000 clones, of which roughly 84% are seen a single time; roughly 0.26% belongs to the top ten. This receptor was taken from a girl aged 2 to 10 in good health and CMV-seronegative. The sample taken for sequencing was PBMCs. The gene calls are TRBV2 and TRBJ2-3; weak D call: TRBD1 (5 bases). The CDR3 DNA follows: TGTGCCAGCAGGCTCAGAACGGCAGGGGATACGCAGTATTTT. This translates into CASRLRTAGDTQYF.